The next 11 T cell receptor beta chains were all read from a single sample in a study of blood T cells in healthy people across ages. PCR was performed a second time for about 7 to 11 cycles using a sample-barcoded 5' primer and a J-beta primer mix. Each CDR3 protein gets one entry after TCRdb re-called the 5' RACE reads with MiXCR. This table holds over 750,000 distinct CDR3 sequences, 25% found once. These same records also appear under a second study, on T cells of mothers and their children.

The sequenced sample was blood. The source of these receptors is a boy between 10 and 17 years old in good health.

This chain uses TRBV5-6 with TRBJ1-5, with unresolved D. CDR3 length: 13 amino acids. Germline assignment: CDR1 SGHDT and CDR2 YYEEEE. V dropped 7 bases and J dropped 5 bases, with 13 bases sitting between them. DNA for the CDR3: TGTGCCAGCTCCACCGGGCCGGATCAGCCCCAGCATTTT. This encodes CASSTGPDQPQHF.

Worth noting for this clonotype: Compared with germline, one end of the junction differs, possibly owing to a read error. The rearrangement uses TRBV2 and TRBJ2-7, with D perhaps matching TRBD2 (7 bases). The CDR3 runs 16 residues. Germline CDR1 and CDR2: SNHLY and FYNNEI. The CDR3 reads CVSALHGGRINYEQYF. The CDR3 DNA follows: TGTGTCAGCGCACTGCACGGGGGGCGCATTAATTACGAGCAGTACTTC. Combining the CDR3 with reference TRBV2 and TRBJ2-7 gives the whole variable domain EPEVTQTPSHQVTQMGQEVILRCVPISNHLYFYWYRQILGQKVEFLVSFYNNEISEKSEIFDDQFSVERPDGSNFTLKIRSTKLEDSAMYFCVSALHGGRINYEQYFGPGTRLTVT.

This clonotype was found a few times. The chain employs TRBV29-1 and TRBJ2-5, with 8 positions matching TRBD1. Per the germline V gene, CDR1 is SQVTM and CDR2 is ANQGSEA. This CDR3 is built from 15 residues. The V gene end was trimmed by 2 bases and the J gene end by 5 bases; junction bases not matched to a gene: 10. CDR3 region: CSVEFLAGGRETQYF. Written as DNA, the CDR3 is TGCAGCGTTGAATTTTTGGCAGGGGGCCGGGAGACCCAGTACTTC.

This chain connects TRBV6-1 to TRBJ2-5, with unresolved D. The J call may be faulty, since TRBJ2-7 better matches the DNA end. Germline V gene sequence: CDR1 MNHNS, CDR2 SASEGT. This CDR3 has 12 residues. CDR3 protein: CASSEGFHEQYF. Here the CDR3 DNA reads TGTGCCAGCAGTGAGGGTTTCCACGAGCAGTACTTC.

This sequence joins TRBV3-1 and TRBJ2-4, with 7 bases identical to TRBD1. Germline-derived CDR1 and CDR2 are LGHDT and YNNKEL (reference sequence). The ends lost 1 base at V and 11 bases at J; junction bases unmatched: 5. The CDR3 is made up of 13 amino acids. This CDR3 reads CASSQGIGQVQYF. The DNA of the CDR3 is TGTGCCAGCAGCCAAGGGATAGGACAGGTTCAGTACTTC. Complete variable domain (other parts from reference TRBV3-1 and TRBJ2-4): DTAVSQTPKYLVTQMGNDKSIKCEQNLGHDTMYWYKQDSKKFLKIMFSYNNKELIINETVPNRFSPKSPDKAHLNLHINSLELGDSAVYFCASSQGIGQVQYFGAGTRLSVL.

The J gene is TRBJ2-7, the V gene TRBV29-1; D unresolved. CDR1 is SQVTM, CDR2 ANQGSEA, per germline. This CDR3 region has 13 residues. V gave up 7 bases and J gave up 0 bases, with 13 bases separating them. The CDR3 spells CSASETGSYEQYF. CDR3 DNA: TGCAGCGCCAGTGAAACTGGCTCCTACGAGCAGTACTTC.

J is TRBJ2-5 and V is TRBV12-3 or TRBV12-4; D perhaps matches TRBD2 (6 bases). The J call may be in error: the DNA end matches TRBJ2-7 better. The CDR3 contains 14 residues. The DNA of the CDR3 is TGTGCCAGCAGTTTATTTGGGCGGGGCGGCGAGCAGTACTTC. It encodes CASSLFGRGGEQYF.

This clonotype turned up a few times. The gene calls are TRBV6-2 or TRBV6-3 and TRBJ1-5; TRBD1 matches at 7 bases. Germline trimming cut 5 bases from V and 2 bases from J; bases unmatched to any gene: 6. The CDR3 has 15 amino acids. The germline V gene encodes CDR1 MNHEY and CDR2 SVGEGT. Written as DNA, the CDR3 is TGTGCCAGCAGTAGGACAGGAACAGGCAATCAGCCCCAGCATTTT. It codes for CASSRTGTGNQPQHF.

This chain joins TRBV20-1 and TRBJ2-1; 10 bases match TRBD2. Germline CDR1 DFQATT, CDR2 SNEGSKA (reference sequence). The CDR3 extends over 13 amino acids. J lost 10 bases, V lost 6 bases, and 9 bases had no gene match. CDR3 DNA: TGCAGTGCACGACTAGCGGGCCTAGGGGAGCAGTTCTTC. Its protein product is CSARLAGLGEQFF.

This clonotype showed up just a few times. The rearrangement uses TRBV6-2 or TRBV6-3 and TRBJ1-2; D call uncertain. CDR3 length equals 14 residues. V lost 3 bases, J lost 2 bases, and 10 bases lay in between. Germline CDR1 reads MNHEY; CDR2 reads SVGEGT. CDR3 sequence: CASSYGVGNYGYTF. As DNA, the CDR3 is TGTGCCAGCAGTTATGGGGTAGGCAACTATGGCTACACCTTC.

This clonotype came up a few times. V is TRBV7-3 and J is TRBJ2-7; TRBD2 might be the D (5 bases). Germline CDR1 SGHTA, CDR2 FQGTGA. This CDR3 comprises 14 residues. The V and J ends lost 2 bases and 2 bases respectively, with 10 bases between them. CDR3 loop: CASSLFGGTYEQYF. In DNA, the CDR3 is TGTGCCAGCAGCTTATTCGGAGGTACCTACGAGCAGTACTTC.